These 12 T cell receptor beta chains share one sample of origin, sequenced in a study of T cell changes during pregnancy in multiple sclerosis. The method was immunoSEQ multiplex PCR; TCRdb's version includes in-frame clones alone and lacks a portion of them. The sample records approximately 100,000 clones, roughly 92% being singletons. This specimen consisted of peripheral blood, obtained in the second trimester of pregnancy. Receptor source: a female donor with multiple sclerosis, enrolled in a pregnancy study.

CDR3 DNA: TGTGCCTGGAGGCCGGGACTAGCGGGAGACGAGCAGTACTTC. This gives the protein CAWRPGLAGDEQYF. The chain employs TRBV30 and TRBJ2-7; TRBD2 matches at 14 bases. Germline loops: CDR1 GTSNPN, CDR2 SVGIG (reference sequence). The J segment lost 5 bases and the V segment lost 3 bases, leaving 3 bases of the junction unmatched. This CDR3 spans 14 amino acids.

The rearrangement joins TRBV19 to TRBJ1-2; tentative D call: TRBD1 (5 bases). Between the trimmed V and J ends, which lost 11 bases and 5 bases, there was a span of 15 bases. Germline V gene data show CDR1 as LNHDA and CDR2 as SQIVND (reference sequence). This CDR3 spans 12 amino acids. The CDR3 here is CAAGGSAYGYTF. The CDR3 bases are TGTGCCGCCGGGGGGTCAGCTTATGGCTACACCTTC.

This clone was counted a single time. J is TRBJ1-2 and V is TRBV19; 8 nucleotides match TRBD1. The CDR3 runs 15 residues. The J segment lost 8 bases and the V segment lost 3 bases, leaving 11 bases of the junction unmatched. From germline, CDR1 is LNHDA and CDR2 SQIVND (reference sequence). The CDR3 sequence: CASSIGRGRPEGYTF. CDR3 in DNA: TGTGCCAGTAGTATTGGCAGGGGGCGCCCGGAAGGCTACACCTTC.

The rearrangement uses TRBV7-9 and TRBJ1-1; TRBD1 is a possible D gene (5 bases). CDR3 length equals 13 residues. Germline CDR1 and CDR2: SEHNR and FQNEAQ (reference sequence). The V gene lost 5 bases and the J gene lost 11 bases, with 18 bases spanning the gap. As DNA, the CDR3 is TGTGCCAGCAGCCCGGGGGGAGGGTTCTGGGCTTTCTTT. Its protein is CASSPGGGFWAFF.

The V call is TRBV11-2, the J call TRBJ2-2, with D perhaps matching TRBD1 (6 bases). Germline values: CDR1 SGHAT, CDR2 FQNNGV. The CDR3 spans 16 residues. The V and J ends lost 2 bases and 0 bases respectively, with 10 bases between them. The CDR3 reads CASSLRRTANTGELFF. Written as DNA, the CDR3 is TGTGCCAGCAGCTTACGGCGGACAGCGAACACCGGGGAGCTGTTTTTT.

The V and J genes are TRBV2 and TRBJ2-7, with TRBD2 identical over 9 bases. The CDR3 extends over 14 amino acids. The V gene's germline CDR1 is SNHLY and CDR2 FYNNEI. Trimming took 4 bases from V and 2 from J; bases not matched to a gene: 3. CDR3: CASSVSGSAYEQYF. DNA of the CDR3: TGTGCCAGCAGTGTTAGCGGGAGCGCCTACGAGCAGTACTTC.

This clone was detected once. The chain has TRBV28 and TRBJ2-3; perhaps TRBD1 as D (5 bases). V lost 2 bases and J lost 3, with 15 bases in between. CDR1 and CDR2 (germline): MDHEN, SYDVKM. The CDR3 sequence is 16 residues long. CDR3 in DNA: TGTGCCAGCAGTTTAGGGATTCAGGGTCCAACAGATACGCAGTATTTT. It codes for CASSLGIQGPTDTQYF. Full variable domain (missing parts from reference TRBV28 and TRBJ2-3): DVKVTQSSRYLVKRTGEKVFLECVQDMDHENMFWYRQDPGLGLRLIYFSYDVKMKEKGDIPEGYSVSREKKERFSLILESASTNQTSMYLCASSLGIQGPTDTQYFGPGTRLTVL.

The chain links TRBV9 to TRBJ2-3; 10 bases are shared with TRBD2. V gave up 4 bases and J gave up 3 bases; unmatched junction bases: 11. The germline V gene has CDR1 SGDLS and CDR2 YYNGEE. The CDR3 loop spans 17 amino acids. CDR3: CASSHPVASGGTDTQYF. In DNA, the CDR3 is TGTGCCAGCAGCCATCCGGTGGCTAGCGGGGGAACAGATACGCAGTATTTT.

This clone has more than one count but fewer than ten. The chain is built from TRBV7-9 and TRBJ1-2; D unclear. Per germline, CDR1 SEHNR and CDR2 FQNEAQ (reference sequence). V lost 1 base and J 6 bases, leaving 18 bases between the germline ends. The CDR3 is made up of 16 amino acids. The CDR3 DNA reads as TGTGCCAGCAGCTTAGATCGGGATTTAGGGCAGCATGGCTACACCTTC. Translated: CASSLDRDLGQHGYTF.

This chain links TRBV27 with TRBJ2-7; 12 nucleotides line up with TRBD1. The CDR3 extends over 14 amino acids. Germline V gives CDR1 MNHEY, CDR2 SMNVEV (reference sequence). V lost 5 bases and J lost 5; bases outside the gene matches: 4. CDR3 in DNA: TGTGCCAGCAGTCCCGGGACAGGGGGCAACGAGCAGTACTTC. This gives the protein CASSPGTGGNEQYF.

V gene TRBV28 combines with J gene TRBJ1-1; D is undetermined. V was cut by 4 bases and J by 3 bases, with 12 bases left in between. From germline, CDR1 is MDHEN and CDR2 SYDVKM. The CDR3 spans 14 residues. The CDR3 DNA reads TGTGCCAGCAGTTCCAGAGGACTAGACACTGAAGCTTTCTTT. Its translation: CASSSRGLDTEAFF.

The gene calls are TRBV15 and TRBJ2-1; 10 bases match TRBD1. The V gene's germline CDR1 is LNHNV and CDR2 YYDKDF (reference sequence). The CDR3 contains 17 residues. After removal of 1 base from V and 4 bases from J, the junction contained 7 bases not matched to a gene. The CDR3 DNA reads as TGTGCCACCAGCAGAGGTCGAGACAGGGGGCCGTACAATGAGCAGTTCTTC. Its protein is CATSRGRDRGPYNEQFF.